Sequencing of this T cell receptor (beta chain) was carried out in a study of control samples from healthy donors and cancer patients. Repertoires were generated with immunoSEQ multiplex PCR, while TCRdb's copy carries only in-frame clones and drops some. The sample lists about 51,000 clones, roughly nine tenths occurring once. From germline, CDR1 is SGHRS and CDR2 YFSETQ. The CDR3 consists of 19 residues. V gave up 4 bases and J gave up 4 bases; unmatched junction bases: 15. This receptor was taken from a man aged 35 to 55 with colorectal cancer. The chain recombines TRBV5-1 with TRBJ2-1; 12 nucleotides align to TRBD1. The specimen was PBMCs. The CDR3 protein is CASSTNRDRGRPEYNEQFF. For the CDR3, the DNA is TGCGCCAGCAGCACTAACCGGGACAGGGGGCGGCCCGAGTACAATGAGCAGTTCTTC.